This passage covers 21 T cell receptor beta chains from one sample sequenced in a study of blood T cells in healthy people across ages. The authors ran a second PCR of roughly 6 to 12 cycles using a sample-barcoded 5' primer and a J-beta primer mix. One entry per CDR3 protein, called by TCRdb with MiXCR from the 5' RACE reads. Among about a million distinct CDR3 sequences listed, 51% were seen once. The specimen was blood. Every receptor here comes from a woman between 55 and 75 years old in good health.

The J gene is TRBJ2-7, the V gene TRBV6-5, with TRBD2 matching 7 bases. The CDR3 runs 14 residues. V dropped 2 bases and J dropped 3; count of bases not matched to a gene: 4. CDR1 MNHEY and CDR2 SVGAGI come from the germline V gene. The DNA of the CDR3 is TGTGCCAGCAGTTACGGGCGGGAGAACTACGAGCAGTACTTC. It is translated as CASSYGRENYEQYF.

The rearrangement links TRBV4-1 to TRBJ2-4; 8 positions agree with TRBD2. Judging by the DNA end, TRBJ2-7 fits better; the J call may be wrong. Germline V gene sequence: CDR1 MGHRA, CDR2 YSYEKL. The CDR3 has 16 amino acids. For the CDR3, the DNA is TGCGCCAGCAGCCAAGATTGGACTAGCTGGCCCTACGAGCAGTACTTC. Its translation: CASSQDWTSWPYEQYF.

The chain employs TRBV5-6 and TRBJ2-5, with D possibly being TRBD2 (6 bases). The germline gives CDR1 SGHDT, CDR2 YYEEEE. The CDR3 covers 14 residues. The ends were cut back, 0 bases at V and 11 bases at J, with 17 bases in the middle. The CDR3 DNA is TGTGCCAGCAGCTTGGGACTAGAAGGCCAGGTGCAGTACTTC. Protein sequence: CASSLGLEGQVQYF.

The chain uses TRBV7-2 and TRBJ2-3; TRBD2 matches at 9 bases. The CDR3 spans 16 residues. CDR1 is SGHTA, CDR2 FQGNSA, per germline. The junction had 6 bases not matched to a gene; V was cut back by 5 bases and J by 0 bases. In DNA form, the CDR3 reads TGTGCCAGCAGCCGTGATACTAGCGGGAGCACAGATACGCAGTATTTT. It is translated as CASSRDTSGSTDTQYF.

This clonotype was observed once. The CDR3 DNA follows: TGCAGTGCTAGATCATTGACTAGCGGGAGAGGGGGTGAGCAGTACTTC. Encoded protein: CSARSLTSGRGGEQYF. The chain combines TRBV20-1 with TRBJ2-5; 12 bases align to TRBD2. In germline, CDR1 is DFQATT, CDR2 SNEGSKA (reference sequence). The V segment lost 2 bases and the J segment 11 bases; nucleotides outside the gene matches: 15. This CDR3 contains 16 residues.

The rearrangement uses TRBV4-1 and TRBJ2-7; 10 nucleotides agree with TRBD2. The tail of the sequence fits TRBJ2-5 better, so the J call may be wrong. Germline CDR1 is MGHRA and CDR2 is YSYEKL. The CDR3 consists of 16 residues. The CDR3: CASSHPAGTSVETQYF. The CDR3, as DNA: TGCGCCAGCAGCCATCCCGCCGGGACTAGCGTAGAGACCCAGTACTTC.

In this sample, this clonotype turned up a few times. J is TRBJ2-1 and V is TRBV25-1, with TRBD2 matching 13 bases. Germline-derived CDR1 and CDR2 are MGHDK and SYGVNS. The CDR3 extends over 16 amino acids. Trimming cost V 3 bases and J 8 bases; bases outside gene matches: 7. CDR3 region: CASSDLTSGRLYEQFF. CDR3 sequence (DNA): TGTGCCAGCAGTGATTTGACTAGCGGGAGGCTTTATGAGCAGTTCTTC.

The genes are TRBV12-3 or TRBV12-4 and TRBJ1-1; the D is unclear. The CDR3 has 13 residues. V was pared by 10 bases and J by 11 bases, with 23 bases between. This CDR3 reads CATRSKHEHSAFF. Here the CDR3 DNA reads TGTGCCACTCGTTCCAAGCATGAACACTCGGCTTTCTTT.

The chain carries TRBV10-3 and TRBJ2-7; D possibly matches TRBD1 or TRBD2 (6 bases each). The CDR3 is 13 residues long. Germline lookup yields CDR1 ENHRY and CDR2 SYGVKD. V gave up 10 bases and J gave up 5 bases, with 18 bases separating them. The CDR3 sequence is CATRGLGGNEQYF. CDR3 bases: TGTGCCACCCGTGGCTTGGGGGGCAACGAGCAGTACTTC.

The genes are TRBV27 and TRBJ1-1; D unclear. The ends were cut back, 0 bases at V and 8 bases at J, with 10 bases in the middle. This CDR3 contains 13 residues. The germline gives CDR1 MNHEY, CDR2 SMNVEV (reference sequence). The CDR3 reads CASSLSKVGEAFF. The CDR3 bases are TGTGCCAGCAGTTTATCTAAGGTGGGCGAAGCTTTCTTT.

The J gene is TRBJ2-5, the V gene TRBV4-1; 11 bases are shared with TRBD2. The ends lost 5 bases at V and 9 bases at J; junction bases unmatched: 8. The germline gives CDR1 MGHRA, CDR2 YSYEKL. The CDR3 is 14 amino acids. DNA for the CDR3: TGCGCCAGCAGCAATAGCGGGAGGGCGACGGCCCAGTACTTC. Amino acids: CASSNSGRATAQYF.

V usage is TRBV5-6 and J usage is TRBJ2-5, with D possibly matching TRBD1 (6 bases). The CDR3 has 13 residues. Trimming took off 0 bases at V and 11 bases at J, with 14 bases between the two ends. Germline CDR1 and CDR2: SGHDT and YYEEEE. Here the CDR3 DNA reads TGTGCCAGCAGCTTGGGGACAGCTGGGGAGCAGTACTTC. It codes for CASSLGTAGEQYF.

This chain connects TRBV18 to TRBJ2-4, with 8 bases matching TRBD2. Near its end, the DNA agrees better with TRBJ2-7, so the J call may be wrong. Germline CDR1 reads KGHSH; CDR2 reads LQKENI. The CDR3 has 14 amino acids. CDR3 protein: CASSPRSGSYEQYF. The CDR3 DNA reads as TGTGCCAGCTCACCACGGAGCGGGAGTTACGAGCAGTACTTC.

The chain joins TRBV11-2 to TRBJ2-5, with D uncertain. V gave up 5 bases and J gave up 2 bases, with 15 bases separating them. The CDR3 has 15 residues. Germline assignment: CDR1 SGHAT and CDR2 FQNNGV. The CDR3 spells CASSPPGLWQETQYF. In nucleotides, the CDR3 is TGTGCCAGCAGCCCCCCCGGGCTATGGCAAGAGACCCAGTACTTC. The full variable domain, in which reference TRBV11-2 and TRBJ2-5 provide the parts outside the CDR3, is EAGVAQSPRYKIIEKRQSVAFWCNPISGHATLYWYQQILGQGPKLLIQFQNNGVVDDSQLPKDRFSAERLKGVDSTLKIQPAKLEDSAVYLCASSPPGLWQETQYFGPGTRLLVL.

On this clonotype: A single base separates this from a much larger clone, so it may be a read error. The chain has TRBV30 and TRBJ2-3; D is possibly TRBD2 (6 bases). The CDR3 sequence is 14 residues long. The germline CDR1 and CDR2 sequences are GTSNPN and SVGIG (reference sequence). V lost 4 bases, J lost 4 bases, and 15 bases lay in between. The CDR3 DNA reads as TGTGCCTGGATGGGCCAGCGGGTCCCAGATACGCAGTATTTT. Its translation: CAWMGQRVPDTQYF.

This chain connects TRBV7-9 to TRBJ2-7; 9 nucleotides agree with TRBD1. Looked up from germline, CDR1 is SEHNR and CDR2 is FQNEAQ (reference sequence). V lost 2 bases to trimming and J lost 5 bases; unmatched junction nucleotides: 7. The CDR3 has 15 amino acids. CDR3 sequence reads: CASSLSGTGIDEQYF. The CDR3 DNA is TGTGCCAGCAGCTTATCCGGGACAGGGATCGACGAGCAGTACTTC.

The DNA of the CDR3 is TGTGCCAGCAGCCCCGTAGAATACGAGCAGTACTTC. This encodes CASSPVEYEQYF. The V and J genes are TRBV7-9 and TRBJ2-7; unclear D gene. Between the trimmed V and J ends, which lost 5 bases and 4 bases, there was a span of 9 bases. The germline V gene has CDR1 SEHNR and CDR2 FQNEAQ (reference sequence). This CDR3 comprises 12 residues.

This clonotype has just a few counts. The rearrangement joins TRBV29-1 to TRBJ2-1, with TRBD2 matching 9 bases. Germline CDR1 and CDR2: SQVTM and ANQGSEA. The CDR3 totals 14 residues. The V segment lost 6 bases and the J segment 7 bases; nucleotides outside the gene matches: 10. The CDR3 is CSVPTSGALNEQFF. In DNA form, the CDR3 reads TGCAGCGTACCGACTAGCGGAGCCTTGAATGAGCAGTTCTTC.

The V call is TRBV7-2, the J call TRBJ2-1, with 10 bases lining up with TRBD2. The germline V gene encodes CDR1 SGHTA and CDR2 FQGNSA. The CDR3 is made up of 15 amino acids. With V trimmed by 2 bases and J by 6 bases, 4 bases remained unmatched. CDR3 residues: CASSLQTSGSNEQFF. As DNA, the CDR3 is TGTGCCAGCAGCTTACAGACTAGCGGGTCCAATGAGCAGTTCTTC.

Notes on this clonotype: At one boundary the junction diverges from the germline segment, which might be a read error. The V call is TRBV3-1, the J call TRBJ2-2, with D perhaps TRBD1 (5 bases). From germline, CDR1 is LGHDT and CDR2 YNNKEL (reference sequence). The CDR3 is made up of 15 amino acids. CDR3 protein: CASGQDEGVGGELFF. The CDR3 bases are TGTGCCAGCGGCCAAGATGAAGGGGTCGGCGGGGAGCTGTTTTTT. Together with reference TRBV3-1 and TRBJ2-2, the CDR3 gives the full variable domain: DTAVSQTPKYLVTQMGNDKSIKCEQNLGHDTMYWYKQDSKKFLKIMFSYNNKELIINETVPNRFSPKSPDKAHLNLHINSLELGDSAVYFCASGQDEGVGGELFFGEGSRLTVL.

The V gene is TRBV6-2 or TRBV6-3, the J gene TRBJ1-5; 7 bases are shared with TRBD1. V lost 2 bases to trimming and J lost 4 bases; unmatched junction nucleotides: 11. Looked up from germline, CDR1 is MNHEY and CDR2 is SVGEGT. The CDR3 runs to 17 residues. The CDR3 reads CASSYDLTRQGNQPQHF. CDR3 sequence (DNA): TGTGCCAGCAGTTACGACCTTACTCGACAGGGAAATCAGCCCCAGCATTTT.